These 26 T cell receptor beta chains share one sample of origin, sequenced in a study of tumor-infiltrating lymphocytes in primary liver carcinoma. Starting from around 0.45 ug of total RNA, TCR beta cDNA was produced with a primer in the constant region. Each TCR beta library was derived from three nested multiplex PCR rounds that employed slightly modified ARM-PCR. Researchers ran the first two PCR rounds for 10 cycles each with TRBV1-TRBV30 forward primers and a C-beta reverse primer. TCRdb independently ran MiXCR on the multiplex PCR reads; one entry per CDR3 protein. The sample consists of around 120,000 distinct CDR3 sequences, around 62% of them appearing once. The approximately 17-32 mg bulk tissue piece was not sorted before simultaneous RNA and DNA extraction. Sequenced material: liver tumor tissue from sampling region 1. Documented subset: tumor region T1, superior pole. Every receptor here comes from a woman aged 55-69 years with primary liver carcinoma and hepatitis B virus infection.

With respect to this clonotype: Sequence at one end of the junction differs from germline and may be a read error. The chain carries TRBV11-2 and TRBJ2-5; 9 nucleotides align to TRBD2. In germline, CDR1 is SGHAT, CDR2 FQNNGV. This CDR3 region has 15 residues. CDR3 sequence reads: CASYSRGSGRETQYF. The CDR3 coding sequence is TGCGCCAGCTACTCCCGTGGTAGCGGGAGAGAGACCCAGTACTTC. The full variable domain, its missing parts supplied by reference TRBV11-2 and TRBJ2-5, is EAGVAQSPRYKIIEKRQSVAFWCNPISGHATLYWYQQILGQGPKLLIQFQNNGVVDDSQLPKDRFSAERLKGVDSTLKIQPAKLEDSAVYLCASYSRGSGRETQYFGPGTRLLVL.

This clonotype was picked up many times. The chain uses TRBV6-6 and TRBJ2-1; a weak D match, TRBD2 (7 bases). CDR1 and CDR2 from the germline V gene are MNHNY and SVGAGI (reference sequence). This CDR3 comprises 15 residues. V dropped 11 bases and J dropped 8 bases, with 25 bases sitting between them. The CDR3 loop is CASLSGGAWRDEQFF. CDR3 coding DNA: TGTGCCTCCTTGAGTGGGGGGGCTTGGCGGGATGAGCAGTTCTTC.

This clonotype was counted between two and nine times. This may be a read error: a much more frequent sequence differs by one nucleotide. This chain connects TRBV29-1 to TRBJ2-7; 7 bases align to TRBD2. The CDR3 extends over 14 amino acids. Germline V lookup: CDR1 SQVTM, CDR2 ANQGSEA. Trimming at V came to 7 bases and at J to 2 bases, leaving 11 bases not matched to a gene. The DNA for the CDR3 is TGCAGCGCCGCCCCCGGGACTATCCCCTACGAGCAGTACTTC. Amino acids: CSAAPGTIPYEQYF.

Turning to this clonotype: This may stem from a read error, because a much larger clone lies one nucleotide away. The chain is built from TRBV6-1 and TRBJ2-7, with D perhaps TRBD2 (5 bases). V was cut by 8 bases and J by 0 bases, with 14 bases left in between. This CDR3 contains 14 residues. Germline V CDR1 and CDR2: MNHNS, SASEGT. The DNA of the CDR3 is TGTGCCAGCTGGGGAATCGGGGTCTCCTACGAGCAGTACTTC. It is translated as CASWGIGVSYEQYF.

Comment on this clonotype: A read error may explain this, as a much larger clone is one base away. The chain couples TRBV10-3 to TRBJ2-1, with 7 positions matching TRBD2. The ends lost 3 bases at V and 13 bases at J; junction bases unmatched: 15. This CDR3 has 15 residues. The germline V gene has CDR1 ENHRY and CDR2 SYGVKD. CDR3 DNA: TGTGCCATCAGTGAAGGTGGGAGGGTAGGAGAGACCCAGTTCTTC. Its translation is CAISEGGRVGETQFF.

This clonotype occurred many times. The V and J genes are TRBV30 and TRBJ1-1; 12 nucleotides agree with TRBD1. The CDR3 is 16 amino acids. The V and J ends lost 3 bases and 5 bases, in that order; junction bases with no gene match: 10. CDR1 and CDR2 from the germline V gene are GTSNPN and SVGIG (reference sequence). The CDR3 loop reads CAWRSSGQGARTEAFF. CDR3 bases: TGTGCCTGGAGGTCCTCGGGACAGGGGGCGCGGACTGAAGCTTTCTTT.

Details on this clonotype: Possible read error: a much larger clone is one base away. The CDR3 protein is CASTDPPGEQFF. The CDR3 nucleotides are TGTGCCAGCACGGACCCTCCGGGTGAGCAGTTCTTC. V usage is TRBV6-1 and J usage is TRBJ2-1, with unresolved D. CDR1 is MNHNS and CDR2 is SASEGT in the germline V gene. This CDR3 has 12 residues. V was clipped by 7 bases and J by 9 bases, with 13 bases between them.

Only a few counts were recorded for this clonotype. The V call is TRBV28, the J call TRBJ1-5; 7 bases line up with TRBD1. There are 16 residues in the CDR3. The J segment lost 3 bases and the V segment lost 4 bases, leaving 9 bases of the junction unmatched. The germline CDR1 and CDR2 sequences are MDHEN and SYDVKM. CDR3 in amino acids: CASSSSEQGNNQPQHF. The CDR3 nucleotides are TGTGCCAGCAGTTCCTCGGAACAGGGGAACAATCAGCCCCAGCATTTT.

Details on this clonotype: Germline and junction disagree at one end, which may indicate a read error. The chain uses TRBV29-1 and TRBJ2-2; D perhaps matches TRBD2 (5 bases). CDR1 is SQVTM and CDR2 is ANQGSEA in the germline V gene. CDR3 length: 11 residues. The DNA for the CDR3 is TGCAGCATCAGAGACACCGGGGAGCTGTTTTTC. This codes for CSIRDTGELFF.

With respect to this clonotype: At one boundary the junction diverges from the germline segment, which might be a read error. This chain joins TRBV30 and TRBJ2-3; 8 bases agree with TRBD1. Per the germline V gene, CDR1 is GTSNPN and CDR2 is SVGIG (reference sequence). The CDR3 extends over 15 amino acids. CDR3 sequence reads: CVWSRQGSGTDTQYF. The CDR3 DNA reads as TGTGTCTGGAGCAGACAGGGGTCGGGCACAGATACGCAGTATTTT.

The DNA of the CDR3 is TGTGCCAGCACGTTGGAAGGGAATCGCTATAATTCACCCCTCCACTTT. This gives the protein CASTLEGNRYNSPLHF. The chain recombines TRBV2 with TRBJ1-6; D unclear. V was pared by 7 bases and J by 3 bases, with 16 bases between. The germline gives CDR1 SNHLY, CDR2 FYNNEI. The CDR3 length is 16 residues.

In the case of this clonotype: With a much larger clone just one base away, this may be a read error. The rearrangement joins TRBV29-1 to TRBJ1-1; the D is unclear. The V end lost 0 bases, the J end lost 9 bases, and 8 bases lay between the germline ends. Germline CDR1 SQVTM, CDR2 ANQGSEA. The CDR3 spans 11 residues. The CDR3 bases are TGCAGCGTTGAAGAGACCTACAAAGCTTTCTTT. It is translated as CSVEETYKAFF.

CDR3 coding DNA: TGTGCCAGCAGAACAGGGGCCGCATACGAACTGTACTTC. It is translated as CASRTGAAYELYF. The rearrangement uses TRBV6-5 and TRBJ2-7; TRBD1 agrees at 7 bases. CDR3 size: 13 residues. Germline V gene sequence: CDR1 MNHEY, CDR2 SVGAGI. The V and J ends lost 6 bases and 12 bases, in that order; junction bases with no gene match: 14.

As for this clonotype: A much more abundant neighbour one base away suggests this may be a read error. J is TRBJ1-1 and V is TRBV30; D is unresolved. This CDR3 has 11 amino acids. Germline CDR1 GTSNPN, CDR2 SVGIG (reference sequence). Trimming cost V 0 bases and J 11 bases, with 10 bases left between them. In DNA form, the CDR3 reads TGTGCCTGGAGTGTGATGGACGAGGCTTTCTTT. This codes for CAWSVMDEAFF.

This clonotype was seen repeatedly, ten times or more. This chain connects TRBV12-3 or TRBV12-4 to TRBJ1-1; 7 bases line up with TRBD1. Losses at the gene ends were 5 bases for V and 0 bases for J; bases not matched to a gene: 6. CDR3 length equals 15 residues. CDR3 region: CASSTGAPMNTEAFF. The CDR3, as DNA: TGTGCCAGCAGTACAGGGGCACCGATGAACACTGAAGCTTTCTTT.

Worth noting for this clonotype: A much bigger clone sits one base away, suggesting this may be a read error. V is TRBV29-1 and J is TRBJ1-4, with a possible D match to TRBD1 (6 bases). Germline V lookup: CDR1 SQVTM, CDR2 ANQGSEA. The germline V and J ends were trimmed by 8 bases and 6 bases, with 16 bases remaining between them. The length of the CDR3 is 13 residues. CDR3 loop: CSIITGMDEKLFF. The DNA of the CDR3 is TGCAGCATTATAACAGGGATGGATGAAAAACTGTTTTTT. Filled out from reference TRBV29-1 and TRBJ1-4, the complete variable domain reads SAVISQKPSRDICQRGTSLTIQCQVDSQVTMMFWYRQQPGQSLTLIATANQGSEATYESGFVIDKFPISRPNLTFSTLTVSNMSPEDSSIYLCSIITGMDEKLFFGSGTQLSVL.

The gene calls are TRBV11-2 and TRBJ2-5; D unclear. Germline V CDR1 and CDR2: SGHAT, FQNNGV. The CDR3 length is 14 residues. The germline V and J ends were trimmed by 2 bases and 5 bases, with 12 bases remaining between them. Here the CDR3 reads CASSLTEEQETQYF. DNA for the CDR3: TGTGCCAGCAGCTTAACCGAAGAACAGGAGACCCAGTACTTC.

This chain connects TRBV5-4 to TRBJ1-1, with a possible D match to TRBD1 (5 bases). This CDR3 is built from 16 residues. V lost 4 bases to trimming and J lost 2 bases, with 18 bases between them. CDR1 is SGHNT, CDR2 YYREEE, per germline (reference sequence). CDR3 residues: CASSPFMGEINTEAFF. CDR3 DNA sequence: TGTGCCAGCAGCCCATTCATGGGGGAGATTAACACTGAAGCTTTCTTT. Full variable domain (rest looked up from reference TRBV5-4 and TRBJ1-1): ETGVTQSPTHLIKTRGQQVTLRCSSQSGHNTVSWYQQALGQGPQFIFQYYREEENGRGNFPPRFSGLQFPNYSSELNVNALELDDSALYLCASSPFMGEINTEAFFGQGTRLTVV.

As for this clonotype: Relative to the germline gene, one junction end is altered; a read error may explain this. The V gene is TRBV30, the J gene TRBJ2-3; 10 bases are shared with TRBD1. The germline gives CDR1 GTSNPN, CDR2 SVGIG (reference sequence). The length of the CDR3 is 15 residues. In nucleotides, the CDR3 is TGTCCCTGGAGTGCCCGACAGGGGGCCTGGGATACGCAGTATTTT. Its translation: CPWSARQGAWDTQYF.

On this clonotype itself: This could be a read error, since a much larger clone is one nucleotide away. It is likely a read error, because the conserved phenylalanine at the end of the CDR3 is missing. The V and J genes are TRBV5-4 and TRBJ1-1; 7 bases line up with TRBD1. The CDR3 loop spans 13 amino acids. J gave up 4 bases and V 4 bases, and 4 bases lay outside the gene matches. From germline, CDR1 is SGHNT and CDR2 YYREEE (reference sequence). The CDR3 sequence: CASSLGTVTEAFS. The CDR3 DNA is TGTGCCAGCAGCCTAGGGACAGTCACTGAAGCTTTCTCT.

As to this clonotype: A much bigger clone sits one base away, suggesting this may be a read error. This chain uses TRBV4-2 with TRBJ2-1; 7 bases align to TRBD1. This CDR3 is built from 17 residues. Per germline, CDR1 LGHNA and CDR2 YNFKEQ. This chain's CDR3 is CASTREDRMGSYNEQLF. DNA of the CDR3: TGTGCCAGCACCAGAGAGGACAGGATGGGTTCCTACAATGAGCAGCTCTTC.

This clonotype has a single count. One base away lies a much larger clone, so this may be a sequencing read error. The J gene is TRBJ2-7, the V gene TRBV14; 9 bases agree with TRBD1. V lost 6 bases and J lost 8; bases outside the gene matches: 8. CDR1 is SGHDN and CDR2 is FVKESK in the germline V gene. The CDR3 length is 13 residues. The CDR3: CASSIQGAYKQYF. The CDR3, as DNA: TGTGCCAGCAGTATACAGGGGGCATACAAGCAGTACTTC. Full variable domain (remainder filled in from reference TRBV14 and TRBJ2-7): EAGVTQFPSHSVIEKGQTVTLRCDPISGHDNLYWYRRVMGKEIKFLLHFVKESKQDESGMPNNRFLAERTGGTYSTLKVQPAELEDSGVYFCASSIQGAYKQYFGPGTRLTVT.

In regard to this clonotype: The junction and the germline gene differ at one end; a read error may be behind it. The J gene is TRBJ1-3, the V gene TRBV4-1; D is uncertain. Germline-derived CDR1 and CDR2 are MGHRA and YSYEKL. The CDR3 runs to 13 residues. The CDR3 is CASSQTRGNAIYF. The CDR3 DNA is TGCGCCAGCAGCCAGACCAGAGGAAACGCCATATATTTT.

This clonotype has a handful of counts. V is TRBV30 and J is TRBJ2-2; the match to TRBD1 covers 11 bases. The CDR3 is 17 residues long. V was pared by 0 bases and J by 4 bases, with 7 bases of the junction left unmatched. CDR1 GTSNPN and CDR2 SVGIG come from the germline V gene (reference sequence). Here the CDR3 reads CAWSVPLGQGGTGELFF. CDR3 coding DNA: TGTGCCTGGAGTGTACCCCTGGGACAGGGGGGCACCGGGGAGCTGTTTTTT.

About this clonotype itself: Possible read error: a much larger clone is one base away. The chain employs TRBV12-3 or TRBV12-4 and TRBJ1-5; 9 bases match TRBD1. The CDR3 extends over 13 amino acids. The CDR3 is CVSGQGNNQPQHF. CDR3 DNA: TGTGTCAGCGGACAGGGGAACAATCAGCCCCAGCATTTT.

About this clonotype itself: The conserved phenylalanine or tryptophan is not found at the CDR3 terminus, so this likely reflects a read error. J is TRBJ1-4 and V is TRBV28; a possible D gene is TRBD1 (5 bases). Trimming cost V 7 bases and J 0 bases, with 12 bases left between them. The CDR3 is 15 residues long. CDR1 is MDHEN, CDR2 SYDVKM, per germline. The CDR3 DNA sequence: TGTGCCAGCAATGGGGGGGGTTCAACTAATGAAAAACTGTTTTAT. This codes for CASNGGGSTNEKLFY.